These 12 T cell receptor beta chains came from one sample sequenced in a study of T-cell memory formation after mild COVID-19. TCRdb re-analysed the 5' RACE reads in MiXCR, keeping a single row per CDR3 protein. This table holds some 440,000 distinct CDR3 sequences, 20% to 25% found once. Specimen: PBMCs or a T cell subset sorted from them (not recorded which). These receptor sequences come from an adult woman who had mild COVID-19 (a few samples of this study predate the infection). Cell type and time point are not known.

This chain uses TRBV4-2 with TRBJ2-1, with D perhaps TRBD1 (6 bases). V shed 0 bases and J shed 3 bases, with 15 bases lying between them. CDR1 is LGHNA and CDR2 is YNFKEQ in the germline V gene. The CDR3 has 17 residues. The CDR3 DNA reads as TGTGCCAGCAGCCAAGAGGGCGCAGGGGAGAACTACAATGAGCAGTTCTTC. Translating gives CASSQEGAGENYNEQFF.

The CDR3 sequence is CASSLEEGLSNQPQHF. In DNA, the CDR3 is TGTGCCAGCAGCTTAGAGGAAGGCCTCAGCAATCAGCCCCAGCATTTT. This chain uses TRBV7-9 with TRBJ1-5; the D is unclear. This CDR3 spans 16 amino acids. Trimming removed 1 base from V and 1 base from J, with 11 bases in between. Germline V gene lookup returns CDR1 SEHNR and CDR2 FQNEAQ (reference sequence).

This chain links TRBV7-9 with TRBJ2-1; a possible D gene is TRBD2 (7 bases). V was cut by 5 bases and J by 9 bases, with 20 bases left in between. The CDR3 totals 15 residues. Germline V gene sequence: CDR1 SEHNR, CDR2 FQNEAQ (reference sequence). The CDR3 loop is CASSQGRGRVSEQFF. The CDR3 DNA follows: TGTGCCAGCAGCCAGGGGAGGGGAAGGGTCAGTGAGCAGTTCTTC.

The rearrangement links TRBV12-3 or TRBV12-4 to TRBJ2-7; 9 nucleotides agree with TRBD2. CDR3 length: 16 residues. V was pared by 2 bases and J by 3 bases, with 8 bases of the junction left unmatched. The CDR3: CASSLFGGRAIYEQYF. The CDR3 bases are TGTGCCAGCAGTTTATTCGGCGGGAGGGCCATCTACGAGCAGTACTTC.

Written as DNA, the CDR3 is TGCAGCGTTGAAGAGGGGGGGTCCCCCTCTTATGGCTACACCTTC. Amino acids: CSVEEGGSPSYGYTF. The J gene is TRBJ1-2, the V gene TRBV29-1; possible D gene TRBD1, 5 bases. Trimming removed 0 bases at V and 5 bases at J, with 16 bases between. Germline assignment: CDR1 SQVTM and CDR2 ANQGSEA. This CDR3 comprises 15 residues.

The chain is built from TRBV27 and TRBJ2-7; D is unresolved. Looked up from germline, CDR1 is MNHEY and CDR2 is SMNVEV (reference sequence). The CDR3 spans 15 residues. Trimming stripped 4 bases from V and 3 bases from J, with 16 bases between. DNA for the CDR3: TGTGCCAGCAGTTCGGCTGTGACGGCGATCTACGAGCAGTACTTC. Protein: CASSSAVTAIYEQYF.

This clonotype came up many times. This chain joins TRBV5-1 and TRBJ1-1; D not certain. CDR3 size: 13 residues. The germline V and J ends were trimmed by 6 bases and 0 bases, with 9 bases remaining between them. Looked up from germline, CDR1 is SGHRS and CDR2 is YFSETQ. The CDR3 coding sequence is TGCGCCAGCAAACGAGACATGAACACTGAAGCTTTCTTT. Translation: CASKRDMNTEAFF. The full variable domain, its missing parts supplied by reference TRBV5-1 and TRBJ1-1, is KAGVTQTPRYLIKTRGQQVTLSCSPISGHRSVSWYQQTPGQGLQFLFEYFSETQRNKGNFPGRFSGRQFSNSRSEMNVSTLELGDSALYLCASKRDMNTEAFFGQGTRLTVV.

This clonotype was seen ten or more times. CDR3 sequence (DNA): TGTGCCAGCAGTTTCAGGGGAGGGGGGTACAATGAGCAGTTCTTC. This encodes CASSFRGGGYNEQFF. V and J are TRBV12-3 or TRBV12-4 and TRBJ2-1; a possible D gene is TRBD2 (7 bases). V was pared by 3 bases and J by 4 bases, with 13 bases between. CDR3 length: 15 amino acids.

This clonotype has just a few counts. The rearrangement uses TRBV15 and TRBJ2-1; possible D gene TRBD2, 6 bases. The CDR3 sequence is 14 residues long. Deletions cut 2 bases from V and 5 bases from J, with 10 bases between. Germline values: CDR1 LNHNV, CDR2 YYDKDF (reference sequence). The CDR3 coding sequence is TGTGCCACCAGCAGACCCCCGGGGGACAATGAGCAGTTCTTC. Amino acid sequence: CATSRPPGDNEQFF. Looking up the rest from reference TRBV15 and TRBJ2-1 gives the full variable domain: DAMVIQNPRYQVTQFGKPVTLSCSQTLNHNVMYWYQQKSSQAPKLLFHYYDKDFNNEADTPDNFQSRRPNTSFCFLDIRSPGLGDTAMYLCATSRPPGDNEQFFGPGTRLTVL.

The chain recombines TRBV3-1 with TRBJ2-1; D not resolved. Trimming removed 1 base from V and 8 bases from J, with 9 bases in between. The CDR3 extends over 13 amino acids. In germline, CDR1 is LGHDT, CDR2 YNNKEL (reference sequence). CDR3 in amino acids: CASSQGPGHEQFF. DNA for the CDR3: TGTGCCAGCAGCCAAGGCCCGGGTCATGAGCAGTTCTTC.

In this sample, this clonotype turned up a few times. J is TRBJ2-6 and V is TRBV7-2; TRBD1 is a possible D gene (5 bases). CDR1 and CDR2 from the germline V gene are SGHTA and FQGNSA. Trimming took off 1 base at V and 3 bases at J, with 19 bases between the two ends. CDR3 size: 19 residues. Written as DNA, the CDR3 is TGTGCCAGCAGCTTAGTTTTAGACAGATCCGCTGGTGGGGCCAACGTCCTGACTTTC. It encodes CASSLVLDRSAGGANVLTF. Together with reference TRBV7-2 and TRBJ2-6, the CDR3 gives the full variable domain: GAGVSQSPSNKVTEKGKDVELRCDPISGHTALYWYRQSLGQGLEFLIYFQGNSAPDKSGLPSDRFSAERTGGSVSTLTIQRTQQEDSAVYLCASSLVLDRSAGGANVLTFGAGSRLTVL.

The chain recombines TRBV5-1 with TRBJ2-1; D may be TRBD2 (6 bases). This CDR3 spans 15 amino acids. Looked up from germline, CDR1 is SGHRS and CDR2 is YFSETQ. V was pared by 7 bases and J by 5 bases, with 19 bases between. The CDR3 DNA reads as TGCGCCAGCGAGGGACGGCCGGGAGTCCACAATGAGCAGTTCTTC. This codes for CASEGRPGVHNEQFF.